The 23 T cell receptor beta chains below come from one sample, sequenced in a study of cytomegalovirus exposure and HLA in healthy donors. The PCR was carried out with 60 Vbeta primers and 13 Jbeta primers. Clones were sequenced by immunoSEQ multiplex PCR, and TCRdb holds only the in-frame ones, with some missing. Here the sample spans 200,000 to 250,000 clones, more than 70% being singletons. Sequencing used PBMCs. These receptors were obtained from a boy aged 5-17 years in good health and CMV-seronegative.

The chain uses TRBV5-1 and TRBJ2-7; 7 nucleotides line up with TRBD1. The CDR3 consists of 14 residues. V was pared by 4 bases and J by 0 bases, with 4 bases of the junction left unmatched. CDR1 and CDR2 (germline): SGHRS, YFSETQ. The CDR3 is CASSRQGSSYEQYF. The CDR3 DNA is TGCGCCAGCAGCCGACAGGGATCCTCCTACGAGCAGTACTTC.

The chain is built from TRBV15 and TRBJ1-4, with TRBD1 as a possible D gene (5 bases). In germline, CDR1 is LNHNV, CDR2 YYDKDF (reference sequence). Trimming removed 0 bases from V and 11 bases from J, with 25 bases in between. The CDR3 is made up of 18 amino acids. The CDR3 DNA is TGTGCCACCAGCAGAGATCAGGGAGGGCTAGACTTTCCCGGGAAACTGTTTTTT. This encodes CATSRDQGGLDFPGKLFF. Filled out from reference TRBV15 and TRBJ1-4, the complete variable domain reads DAMVIQNPRYQVTQFGKPVTLSCSQTLNHNVMYWYQQKSSQAPKLLFHYYDKDFNNEADTPDNFQSRRPNTSFCFLDIRSPGLGDTAMYLCATSRDQGGLDFPGKLFFGSGTQLSVL.

This clone has just one count. The V call is TRBV27, the J call TRBJ2-7; 11 bases align to TRBD2. The V and J ends lost 8 bases and 4 bases, in that order; junction bases with no gene match: 16. Germline CDR1 reads MNHEY; CDR2 reads SMNVEV (reference sequence). The CDR3 consists of 17 residues. CDR3 nucleotides: TGTGCCAGCTGGGGCCCCCCCGGGACTAGCGGACGGTACGAGCAGTACTTC. This sequence encodes CASWGPPGTSGRYEQYF.

The chain combines TRBV30 with TRBJ2-5; D might be TRBD1 (5 bases). The better agreement between TRBJ2-7 and the DNA end casts doubt on the J call. Germline V gives CDR1 GTSNPN, CDR2 SVGIG (reference sequence). The CDR3 runs 12 residues. The CDR3 DNA reads as TGTGCCTGGACGCTGGGGCCCTACGAGCAGTACTTC. Protein product: CAWTLGPYEQYF.

The chain employs TRBV6-6 and TRBJ2-1, with 10 bases identical to TRBD1. This CDR3 is built from 15 residues. Germline CDR1 and CDR2: MNHNY and SVGAGI (reference sequence). Trimming removed 6 bases from V and 4 bases from J; junction bases left unmatched: 6. The CDR3: CASRGTGEFYNEQFF. Written as DNA, the CDR3 is TGTGCCAGCAGGGGGACAGGGGAATTTTACAATGAGCAGTTCTTC.

This clone was counted a single time. The chain combines TRBV5-1 with TRBJ2-2; TRBD2 aligns across 7 bases. This CDR3 spans 14 amino acids. The junction had 1 base not matched to a gene; V was cut back by 4 bases and J by 1 base. From germline, CDR1 is SGHRS and CDR2 YFSETQ. The CDR3 sequence is CASSRGGNTGELFF. The CDR3 DNA sequence: TGCGCCAGCAGCCGCGGGGGGAACACCGGGGAGCTGTTTTTT.

This chain connects TRBV30 to TRBJ1-3, with D unclear. CDR1 is GTSNPN, CDR2 SVGIG, per germline (reference sequence). This CDR3 is built from 15 residues. V dropped 2 bases and J dropped 0 bases, with 11 bases sitting between them. CDR3 sequence (DNA): TGTGCCTGGAGTCTTCACAGCCGCTCTGGAAACACCATATATTTT. It is translated as CAWSLHSRSGNTIYF.

The chain recombines TRBV11-2 with TRBJ2-2, with D possibly matching TRBD1 (6 bases). The CDR3 is 13 residues long. Germline CDR1 and CDR2: SGHAT and FQNNGV. V was shortened by 3 bases and J by 5 bases, with 7 bases between the two germline ends. The CDR3 reads CASSFGQTGELFF. CDR3 in DNA: TGTGCCAGCAGCTTCGGACAGACCGGGGAGCTGTTTTTT.

Only one count was recorded for this clone. The genes are TRBV9 and TRBJ2-7, with 13 bases that match TRBD2. CDR1 and CDR2 (germline): SGDLS, YYNGEE. V dropped 1 base and J dropped 3; count of bases not matched to a gene: 4. The CDR3 has 16 residues. The chain's CDR3 is CASSVTGTSGDYEQYF. The CDR3 nucleotides read TGTGCCAGCAGCGTAACCGGGACTAGCGGGGACTACGAGCAGTACTTC.

The CDR3 region is CASSLGGLAYNEQFF. The CDR3 DNA sequence: TGTGCCAGCAGCTTAGGGGGACTAGCGTACAATGAGCAGTTCTTC. V usage is TRBV7-2 and J usage is TRBJ2-1; 10 bases agree with TRBD2. V shed 1 base and J 4 bases; nucleotides not matched to a gene: 1. Germline V gives CDR1 SGHTA, CDR2 FQGNSA. The CDR3 sequence is 15 residues long.

The chain carries TRBV6-5 and TRBJ1-6, with D perhaps matching TRBD1 (5 bases). Germline V gene data show CDR1 as MNHEY and CDR2 as SVGAGI. Trimming took 3 bases from V and 11 from J, leaving 11 bases between them. The CDR3 is made up of 13 amino acids. The CDR3 DNA reads TGTGCCAGCAGTTATTCTTGGGGCACACCCCTCCACTTT. It specifies CASSYSWGTPLHF.

This chain joins TRBV10-3 and TRBJ2-7; D might be TRBD2 (5 bases). Germline V gene data show CDR1 as ENHRY and CDR2 as SYGVKD. Trimming took off 2 bases at V and 2 bases at J, with 13 bases between the two ends. The CDR3 length is 15 residues. CDR3: CAISEVDSETYEQYF. Written as DNA, the CDR3 is TGTGCCATCAGTGAGGTGGACTCCGAAACCTACGAGCAGTACTTC.

This clone was seen just once. The chain is built from TRBV27 and TRBJ2-5, with D possibly matching TRBD1 (6 bases). Between the trimmed V and J ends, which lost 2 bases and 7 bases, there was a span of 14 bases. The CDR3 covers 14 residues. From germline, CDR1 is MNHEY and CDR2 SMNVEV (reference sequence). CDR3 protein: CASSLQGPFGTQYF. CDR3 DNA: TGTGCCAGCAGTTTACAGGGGCCCTTCGGGACCCAGTACTTC.

V gene TRBV6-1 combines with J gene TRBJ2-7; 8 nucleotides align to TRBD2. The V and J ends lost 4 bases and 2 bases, in that order; junction bases with no gene match: 4. The CDR3 sequence is 14 residues long. Germline CDR1 MNHNS, CDR2 SASEGT. CDR3 sequence reads: CASSVQRGPYEQYF. Here the CDR3 DNA reads TGTGCCAGCAGTGTTCAGCGGGGGCCCTACGAGCAGTACTTC.

The chain links TRBV11-2 to TRBJ2-1, with 9 positions matching TRBD1. The germline V gene encodes CDR1 SGHAT and CDR2 FQNNGV. The CDR3 contains 15 residues. J was trimmed by 9 bases and V by 4 bases; bases with no gene match: 10. CDR3 amino acids: CASSSPEQGAAEQFF. Written as DNA, the CDR3 is TGTGCCAGCAGCTCGCCGGAACAGGGGGCCGCTGAGCAGTTCTTC.

In regard to this clone: A read error may produce the germline difference seen at one junction end. The V gene is TRBV7-7, the J gene TRBJ1-4, with D unclear. There are 13 residues in the CDR3. Germline assignment: CDR1 SSHAT and CDR2 FNYEAQ (reference sequence). CDR3: CASSLRLDEKLFF. The CDR3 region has the DNA TGTGCTAGCAGCCTGCGGTTGGATGAAAAACTGTTTTTT.

CDR3 in amino acids: CSAVGGSVSEAFF. In nucleotides, the CDR3 is TGCAGCGCCGTTGGGGGGAGCGTCTCTGAAGCTTTCTTT. The rearrangement links TRBV29-1 to TRBJ1-1; a possible D gene is TRBD1 (5 bases). This CDR3 is built from 13 residues. From germline, CDR1 is SQVTM and CDR2 ANQGSEA. Trimming removed 7 bases from V and 6 bases from J, with 18 bases in between.

The genes are TRBV14 and TRBJ1-1, with TRBD1 as a possible D gene (5 bases). Germline V gene data show CDR1 as SGHDN and CDR2 as FVKESK. The CDR3 runs 14 residues. Deletions cut 1 base from V and 6 bases from J, with 12 bases between. As DNA, the CDR3 is TGTGCCAGCAGCCAAGCAGGGTTTAGGGCTGAAGCTTTCTTT. This translates into CASSQAGFRAEAFF.

The rearrangement uses TRBV7-2 and TRBJ1-1; TRBD1 might be the D (5 bases). V was trimmed by 5 bases and J by 4 bases, leaving 20 bases between them. The CDR3 is 16 amino acids. Germline loops: CDR1 SGHTA, CDR2 FQGNSA. CDR3 loop: CASSQLIRGESTEAFF. The CDR3 DNA is TGTGCCAGCAGCCAGCTGATCCGGGGGGAAAGCACTGAAGCTTTCTTT.

This chain uses TRBV27 with TRBJ2-5; possible D gene TRBD1, 5 bases. Deletions cut 5 bases from V and 5 bases from J, with 18 bases between. CDR1 and CDR2 from the germline V gene are MNHEY and SMNVEV (reference sequence). The CDR3 consists of 15 residues. The chain's CDR3 is CASSPEWGPLETQYF. The CDR3 nucleotides are TGTGCCAGCAGTCCAGAGTGGGGCCCTCTTGAGACCCAGTACTTC.

The chain joins TRBV7-9 to TRBJ1-2; 8 bases are a match to TRBD1. CDR3 length: 16 amino acids. Germline loops: CDR1 SEHNR, CDR2 FQNEAQ (reference sequence). Trimming at V came to 4 bases and at J to 7 bases, leaving 14 bases not matched to a gene. The CDR3 sequence is CASSSDRVTPGGGYTF. As DNA, the CDR3 is TGTGCCAGCAGCTCGGACAGGGTAACGCCGGGAGGTGGCTACACCTTC.

The chain couples TRBV5-4 to TRBJ1-2; the match to TRBD1 covers 8 bases. CDR1 and CDR2 from the germline V gene are SGHNT and YYREEE (reference sequence). The CDR3 is 13 residues long. Unmatched junction bases numbered 5, after V lost 2 bases and J lost 8 bases. CDR3: CASSLLGQGGYTF. The CDR3 DNA is TGTGCCAGCAGCTTATTAGGACAGGGAGGCTACACCTTC.

The chain carries TRBV13 and TRBJ2-4; TRBD2 is a possible D gene (6 bases). The V end lost 3 bases, the J end lost 6 bases, and 9 bases lay between the germline ends. The CDR3 contains 13 residues. The germline V gene has CDR1 PRHDT and CDR2 FYEKMQ (reference sequence). The CDR3 sequence: CASSLGTGNIQYF. Written as DNA, the CDR3 is TGTGCCAGCAGCTTGGGGACTGGAAACATTCAGTACTTC.